Shown below are 4 T cell receptor beta chains from a single sample sequenced in a study of blood T cell repertoires in COVID-19. Generated by immunoSEQ multiplex PCR, the TCRdb table keeps only in-frame clones and is missing some. The repertoire consists of roughly 270,000 clones, with around 90% occurring once and the leading ten covering about 9.8%. Sequencing was carried out using peripheral blood. The source of these receptors is a man younger than 35 with active or convalescent COVID-19.

CDR3 bases: TGTGCCAGCAGCCCTGGCCATTCACCCCTCCACTTT. Translated: CASSPGHSPLHF. The chain joins TRBV7-8 to TRBJ1-6; D is uncertain. Trimming pared 5 bases from V and 8 bases from J, leaving 7 bases between. Germline V gene lookup returns CDR1 SGHVS and CDR2 FQNEAQ. This CDR3 has 12 amino acids.

V is TRBV6-2 or TRBV6-3 and J is TRBJ2-1, with 7 nucleotides matching TRBD1. Trimming removed 4 bases from V and 0 bases from J; junction bases left unmatched: 12. The CDR3 has 18 amino acids. Looked up from germline, CDR1 is MNHEY and CDR2 is SVGEGT. The CDR3 coding sequence is TGTGCCAGCAGTTTTCGGGGACAGCAGGGAAGCTCCTACAATGAGCAGTTCTTC. It encodes CASSFRGQQGSSYNEQFF.

The J gene is TRBJ2-7, the V gene TRBV5-1; D may be TRBD1 (5 bases). Germline CDR1 and CDR2: SGHRS and YFSETQ. The CDR3 contains 13 residues. V was clipped by 2 bases and J by 2 bases, with 8 bases between them. As DNA, the CDR3 is TGCGCCAGCAGCTTTGACAGACCCTACGAGCAGTACTTC. Its translation is CASSFDRPYEQYF.

The V and J genes are TRBV6-5 and TRBJ2-5, with D possibly matching TRBD2 (5 bases). V dropped 3 bases and J dropped 9 bases, with 17 bases sitting between them. The germline gives CDR1 MNHEY, CDR2 SVGAGI. The length of the CDR3 is 14 residues. The CDR3 DNA is TGTGCCAGCAGTTATGCACCCCTACTAGTTCCCCAGTACTTC. This translates into CASSYAPLLVPQYF.